This T cell receptor (beta chain) appears in the sequencing data of a study of T cells in Graves' hyperthyroidism and ophthalmopathy. RNA transcripts yielded amplified TCR beta CDR3 regions. With the HTBI primer set, the TCR CDR3 went through a first round of RT-PCR. TCRdb independently ran MiXCR on the multiplex PCR reads; one entry per CDR3 protein. Of hundreds of thousands of distinct CDR3 sequences detected, roughly 15% appear once; the ten largest clones hold about 9.4%. Germline V CDR1 and CDR2: MRHNA, SNTAGT. V lost 5 bases to trimming and J lost 1 base, with 8 bases between them. The CDR3 totals 13 residues.

The sample comprised blood. This rearrangement joins TRBV6-4 to TRBJ2-5; D unresolved. The clonotype comes from a woman aged 18-30 years with Graves' hyperthyroidism. The DNA of the CDR3 is TGTGCCAGCAGTCTGAATCTCCAAGAGACCCAGTACTTC. This sequence encodes CASSLNLQETQYF.